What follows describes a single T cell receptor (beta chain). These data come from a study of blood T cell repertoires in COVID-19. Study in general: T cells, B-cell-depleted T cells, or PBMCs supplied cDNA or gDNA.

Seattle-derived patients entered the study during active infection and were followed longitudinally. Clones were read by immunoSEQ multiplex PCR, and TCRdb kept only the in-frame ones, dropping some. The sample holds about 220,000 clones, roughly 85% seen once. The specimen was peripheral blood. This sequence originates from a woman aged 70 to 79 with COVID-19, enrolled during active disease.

The CDR3 region is CASSWGAGGYTF. CDR3 sequence (DNA): TGTGCCAGCAGCTGGGGCGCGGGGGGCTACACCTTC. This chain connects TRBV5-6 to TRBJ1-2; D might be TRBD1 (5 bases). This CDR3 region has 12 residues. Germline V gives CDR1 SGHDT, CDR2 YYEEEE. V was shortened by 3 bases and J by 8 bases, with 11 bases between the two germline ends.